This T cell receptor beta chain is drawn from a study of cytomegalovirus exposure and HLA in healthy donors. Points from the study as a whole: Using the classifier, cytomegalovirus status was reportedly diagnosed with high specificity and sensitivity. There were 164 TCR beta chains listed as cytomegalovirus-associated. Later analysis placed DRB1 highest and HLA-C lowest in TCR association rates, which differed by HLA locus.

Germline values: CDR1 SGHTA, CDR2 FQGNSA. The CDR3 sequence is 13 residues long. Trimming left V 2 bases short and J 6 bases short, with 8 bases between. In its sample, this clone was seen once. Its antigen is unknown. The primer mix had 60 Vbeta and 13 Jbeta primers. Sequenced by immunoSEQ multiplex PCR; TCRdb stores in-frame clones only, minus some. The sample carries about 150,000 clones, approximately 79% recorded once. This chain connects TRBV7-2 to TRBJ2-1; D is undetermined. This receptor was obtained from a woman aged 25 to 45 in good health and CMV-seronegative. Sequencing was done on a sample of PBMCs. CDR3 coding DNA: TGTGCCAGCAGCTTAATTAGAGGCAATGAGCAGTTCTTC. Translated, it gives CASSLIRGNEQFF. The whole variable domain, remainder taken from reference TRBV7-2 and TRBJ2-1, is GAGVSQSPSNKVTEKGKDVELRCDPISGHTALYWYRQSLGQGLEFLIYFQGNSAPDKSGLPSDRFSAERTGGSVSTLTIQRTQQEDSAVYLCASSLIRGNEQFFGPGTRLTVL.